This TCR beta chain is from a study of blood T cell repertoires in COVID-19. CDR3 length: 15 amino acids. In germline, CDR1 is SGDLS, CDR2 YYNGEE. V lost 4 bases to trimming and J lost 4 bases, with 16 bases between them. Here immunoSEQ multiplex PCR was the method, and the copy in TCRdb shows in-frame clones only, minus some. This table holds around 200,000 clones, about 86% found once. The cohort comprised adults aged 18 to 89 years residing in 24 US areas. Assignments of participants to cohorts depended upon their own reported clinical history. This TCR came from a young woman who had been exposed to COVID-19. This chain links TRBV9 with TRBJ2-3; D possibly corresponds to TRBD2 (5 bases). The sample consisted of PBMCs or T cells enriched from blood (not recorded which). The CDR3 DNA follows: TGTGCCAGCAGCTCGGACTTGGGGTTTGCAGATACGCAGTATTTT. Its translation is CASSSDLGFADTQYF.